The clone carrying this T cell receptor (beta chain) came up a few times. The record originates from a study of blood T cells in healthy people across ages. Germline CDR1 reads MNHEY; CDR2 reads SVGEGT. The junction had 11 bases not matched to a gene; V was cut back by 6 bases and J by 7 bases. The CDR3 runs to 15 residues. Alongside a J-beta primer mix, a sample-barcoded 5' primer served in a second PCR lasting about 7 to 11 cycles. Each TCR beta cDNA got a 12-nucleotide random molecular identifier. A single record per CDR3 protein comes from TCRdb applying MiXCR to the 5' RACE reads. This sample has about 730,000 distinct CDR3 sequences, with roughly 47% found just once.

This chain joins TRBV6-2 or TRBV6-3 and TRBJ2-1, with 8 nucleotides matching TRBD1. The sample taken for sequencing was blood. The receptor comes from an older woman in good health. CDR3 bases: TGTGCCAGCAGCAAGACAGGGGAGTTGAGAAATGAGCAGTTCTTC. Protein product: CASSKTGELRNEQFF.